This is a list of T cell receptor beta chains from one sample in a study of Ad26.COV2.S vaccination and SARS-CoV-2 variants. TCRdb keeps only in-frame clones here, not all; method: immunoSEQ multiplex PCR. In the table there are hundreds of thousands of clones, about 89% of which are singletons. The starting material was peripheral blood, obtained in a trial of Ad26.COV2.S vaccine versus placebo. These receptors were taken from a person aged 18-65 years who received the Ad26.COV2.S COVID-19 vaccine or a placebo. CDR3s include the opening cysteine and the closing phenylalanine or tryptophan. The D gene is left open where the match is weak. A row's size may be missing; if present it is once, few, many or a size class.

V gene: TRBV18; clone size: .; J gene: TRBJ2-1; D gene: TRBD2; CDR3 protein: CASSPRLAESYNEQFF; CDR3 DNA: TGTGCCAGCTCACCGAGACTAGCGGAGTCCTACAATGAGCAGTTCTTC
V gene: TRBV4-1; clone size: .; J gene: TRBJ2-1; D gene: .; CDR3 protein: CASSQGGTGALNEQFF; CDR3 DNA: TGCGCCAGCAGCCAGGGGGGGACGGGGGCCCTCAATGAGCAGTTCTTC
V gene: TRBV5-6; clone size: .; J gene: TRBJ1-5; D gene: .; CDR3 protein: CASSSTGPRAGSNQPQHF; CDR3 DNA: TGTGCCAGCAGCTCGACCGGGCCCCGGGCGGGGAGCAATCAGCCCCAGCATTTT
V gene: TRBV4-2; clone size: .; J gene: TRBJ1-1; D gene: .; CDR3 protein: CASSQWPEAFF; CDR3 DNA: TGTGCCAGCAGCCAGTGGCCCGAAGCTTTCTTT
V gene: TRBV25-1; clone size: .; J gene: TRBJ2-2; D gene: .; CDR3 protein: CASSEETSHTGELFF; CDR3 DNA: TGTGCCAGCAGTGAAGAGACTAGTCACACCGGGGAGCTGTTTTTT
V gene: TRBV7-3; clone size: .; J gene: TRBJ1-1; D gene: .; CDR3 protein: CASSLEGGNTEAFF; CDR3 DNA: TGTGCCAGCAGCTTAGAGGGTGGGAACACTGAAGCTTTCTTT
V gene: TRBV7-9; clone size: once; J gene: TRBJ2-2; D gene: TRBD2; CDR3 protein: CASPLGRGPTGELFF; CDR3 DNA: TGTGCCAGCCCTCTCGGGAGGGGTCCCACCGGGGAGCTGTTTTTT
V gene: TRBV19; clone size: .; J gene: TRBJ2-7; D gene: TRBD1; CDR3 protein: CASRTGTGFGEQYF; CDR3 DNA: TGTGCCAGTAGAACCGGGACAGGGTTTGGCGAGCAGTACTTC
V gene: TRBV6-4; clone size: .; J gene: TRBJ2-7; D gene: TRBD2; CDR3 protein: CASRTRSGTGDHEQYF; CDR3 DNA: TGTGCCAGCAGAACCAGGAGCGGGACGGGGGATCACGAGCAGTACTTC
V gene: TRBV28; clone size: .; J gene: TRBJ2-1; D gene: TRBD1; CDR3 protein: CASELDREYNEQFF; CDR3 DNA: TGTGCCAGTGAACTGGACAGGGAGTACAATGAGCAGTTCTTC
V gene: TRBV7-9; clone size: .; J gene: TRBJ2-5; D gene: .; CDR3 protein: CASLNDGDQETQYF; CDR3 DNA: TGTGCCAGCCTAAATGACGGAGATCAAGAGACCCAGTACTTC
V gene: TRBV28; clone size: .; J gene: TRBJ1-6; D gene: .; CDR3 protein: CASSSSNSPLHF; CDR3 DNA: TGTGCCAGCAGTTCCAGTAATTCACCCCTCCACTTT
V gene: TRBV5-4; clone size: .; J gene: TRBJ1-6; D gene: .; CDR3 protein: CASSLDREGSYNSPLHF; CDR3 DNA: TGTGCCAGCAGCTTGGACAGGGAGGGCTCCTATAATTCACCCCTCCACTTT
V gene: TRBV20-1; clone size: .; J gene: TRBJ1-2; D gene: .; CDR3 protein: CSASSGGGGYTF; CDR3 DNA: TGCAGTGCTAGTTCCGGGGGAGGTGGCTACACCTTC
V gene: TRBV2; clone size: .; J gene: TRBJ1-1; D gene: TRBD1; CDR3 protein: CASRGQVNTEAFF; CDR3 DNA: TGTGCCAGCCGGGGACAGGTGAACACTGAAGCTTTCTTT
V gene: TRBV2; clone size: .; J gene: TRBJ2-7; D gene: .; CDR3 protein: CASSEGLSGYEQYF; CDR3 DNA: TGTGCCAGCAGTGAAGGACTTTCAGGCTACGAGCAGTACTTC
V gene: TRBV10-3; clone size: .; J gene: TRBJ1-4; D gene: .; CDR3 protein: CAISEAGTSEKLFF; CDR3 DNA: TGTGCCATCAGTGAGGCGGGAACATCCGAAAAACTGTTTTTT
V gene: TRBV24-1; clone size: .; J gene: TRBJ1-1; D gene: .; CDR3 protein: CATSDSRGGETEAFF; CDR3 DNA: TGTGCCACCAGTGATTCCCGGGGAGGGGAAACTGAAGCTTTCTTT
V gene: TRBV24-1; clone size: .; J gene: TRBJ1-5; D gene: TRBD1; CDR3 protein: CATRPPGQGLFDQPQHF; CDR3 DNA: TGTGCCACCCGTCCTCCGGGACAGGGGCTTTTCGATCAGCCCCAGCATTTT
V gene: TRBV5-1; clone size: .; J gene: TRBJ2-2; D gene: TRBD2; CDR3 protein: CASSRGLASGGELFF; CDR3 DNA: TGCGCCAGCAGCAGGGGACTAGCCTCCGGCGGGGAGCTGTTTTTT
V gene: TRBV4-2; clone size: .; J gene: TRBJ1-1; D gene: TRBD1; CDR3 protein: CASSQGADRADYEAFF; CDR3 DNA: TGTGCCAGCAGCCAAGGGGCGGACAGGGCTGATTACGAAGCTTTCTTT